This TCR beta chain was captured in a study of neurological immune-mediated disorders. Regarding the study as a whole: In HTLV-1-associated myelopathy, TCR clonal expansion was greatest, whereas multiple sclerosis had the least, falling below healthy controls.

J was trimmed by 3 bases and V by 5 bases; bases with no gene match: 4. CDR1 and CDR2 (germline): SGHTA, FQGNSA. The CDR3 has 15 residues. This clonotype was detected many times. Its antigen is as yet unknown. cDNA was made by 5'RACE with 10-nucleotide random UMIs. Every sequencing run drew on 15-18 subjects and yielded over 180 million TCR-beta sequences. TCRdb recomputed calls from the 5' RACE reads with MiXCR, one row per CDR3 protein. The sample includes around 130,000 distinct CDR3 sequences, 3% to 3.5% of them seen just once. The TCR was taken from a woman in her 30s with multiple sclerosis. The sequencing sample was made of PBMCs. This rearrangement joins TRBV7-2 to TRBJ2-7; 13 bases are shared with TRBD2. CDR3 bases: TGTGCCAGCAGCCCCTGGACTAGCGGGAGCTACGAGCAGTACTTC. Protein: CASSPWTSGSYEQYF. The whole variable domain, filled in from reference TRBV7-2 and TRBJ2-7, reads GAGVSQSPSNKVTEKGKDVELRCDPISGHTALYWYRQSLGQGLEFLIYFQGNSAPDKSGLPSDRFSAERTGGSVSTLTIQRTQQEDSAVYLCASSPWTSGSYEQYFGPGTRLTVT.